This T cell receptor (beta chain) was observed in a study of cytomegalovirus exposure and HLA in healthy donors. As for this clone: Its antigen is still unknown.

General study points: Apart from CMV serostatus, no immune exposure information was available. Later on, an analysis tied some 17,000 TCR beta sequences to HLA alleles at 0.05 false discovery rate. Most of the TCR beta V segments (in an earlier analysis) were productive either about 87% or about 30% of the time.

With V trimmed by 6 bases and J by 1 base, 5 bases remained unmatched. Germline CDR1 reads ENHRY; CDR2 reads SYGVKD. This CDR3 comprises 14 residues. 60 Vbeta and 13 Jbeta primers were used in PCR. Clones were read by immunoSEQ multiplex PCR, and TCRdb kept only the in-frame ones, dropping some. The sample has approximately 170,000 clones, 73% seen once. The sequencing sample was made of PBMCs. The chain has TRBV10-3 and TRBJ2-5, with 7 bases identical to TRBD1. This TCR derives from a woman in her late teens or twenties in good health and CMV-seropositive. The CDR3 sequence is CAIRPGQTQETQYF. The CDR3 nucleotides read TGTGCCATCAGGCCGGGACAGACCCAAGAGACCCAGTACTTC.